Reported below is one T cell receptor (beta chain). Its antigen is currently unknown. PCR employed 60 Vbeta and 13 Jbeta primers. The data were produced by immunoSEQ multiplex PCR, yet TCRdb's version contains in-frame clones alone and is incomplete. The table for this sample gives about 200,000 clones. These data originate in a study of cytomegalovirus exposure and HLA in healthy donors. Study conclusions and caveats: TCR beta V- and J-gene trimming, according to a later analysis, was linked to a missense DCLRE1C variant.

This TCR derives from a girl aged 2 to 9 in good health and CMV-seropositive. What was sequenced was PBMCs.

The CDR3 DNA follows: TGTGCCAGTAGTTTTCAGGGCTATGGCTACACCTTC. Translated: CASSFQGYGYTF. The chain joins TRBV19 to TRBJ1-2; D perhaps matches TRBD1 (5 bases). CDR3 length: 12 residues. Germline CDR1 and CDR2: LNHDA and SQIVND (reference sequence). V lost 5 bases to trimming and J lost 4 bases, with 8 bases between them.